This T cell receptor (beta chain) is from a study of blood T cell repertoires in COVID-19. Overall study context: Spain, Italy and the United States supplied samples that represented acute and convalescent COVID-19.

Looked up from germline, CDR1 is SGHRS and CDR2 is YFSETQ. Trimming pared 0 bases from V and 4 bases from J, leaving 11 bases between. The CDR3 loop spans 15 amino acids. Sequencing used immunoSEQ multiplex PCR; TCRdb keeps in-frame clones, though not all of them. The table shows approximately 300,000 clones, with 75% to 90% occurring only once. It was during active infection that Seattle patients were enrolled and then longitudinally followed. The clonotype was recovered from a woman aged 45-65 years with COVID-19, enrolled during active disease. The chain recombines TRBV5-1 with TRBJ2-1; D might be TRBD2 (5 bases). Input material: peripheral blood. The CDR3 sequence is CASSLEAGKYNEQFF. Written as DNA, the CDR3 is TGCGCCAGCAGCTTGGAGGCGGGTAAATACAATGAGCAGTTCTTC.